The clone carrying this TCR beta chain was counted ten times or more. Its target is unknown. No treatment had been given to any patient before thyroid surgery. The sample comes from a study of metastatic and nonmetastatic thyroid tumors. The overall study: Malignant and benign thyroid patients had repertoires compared in peripheral blood and tumor or nodule tissue.

The CDR3 is 14 residues long. V dropped 1 base and J dropped 0 bases, with 6 bases sitting between them. Germline V gives CDR1 SNHLY, CDR2 FYNNEI. TCRdb ran MiXCR on the PCR reads. In the table there are more than 70,000 clones, about 9.1% of which are singletons. Points from the study as a whole: A significant increase in TCR beta diversity was reportedly seen in malignant thyroid tumors relative to benign nodules, in blood and tumor.

The chain carries TRBV2 and TRBJ2-5; D gene unclear. This clonotype originated in a female donor with papillary thyroid cancer or a benign thyroid nodule (not recorded which). Some clones in this sample may be carry-over from other donors' samples. Sequenced: blood. CDR3 in amino acids: CASSEGEYQETQYF. The DNA of the CDR3 is TGTGCCAGCAGTGAAGGTGAATACCAAGAGACCCAGTACTTC.